The 9 T cell receptor beta chains presented below share a single source sample, sequenced in a study of glioma-infiltrating T cells after dendritic cell vaccination. Assay used: immunoSEQ multiplex PCR; TCRdb lists only in-frame clones, some missing. The sample shows 100,000 or so clones, around 89% of them seen only once. Time point noted: after dendritic cell vaccination, including at tumor progression/relapse. This specimen consisted of blood, obtained after dendritic cell vaccination. These receptors all come from a human donor with glioblastoma.

The J gene is TRBJ1-1, the V gene TRBV5-1; possible D gene TRBD1, 5 bases. The CDR3 contains 13 residues. The germline gives CDR1 SGHRS, CDR2 YFSETQ. V was cut by 2 bases and J by 3 bases, with 8 bases left in between. CDR3: CASSFDSDTEAFF. The CDR3 DNA reads as TGCGCCAGCAGCTTTGACAGTGACACTGAAGCTTTCTTT.

The chain joins TRBV6-1 to TRBJ1-3; TRBD1 is a possible D gene (6 bases). This CDR3 spans 17 amino acids. The germline gives CDR1 MNHNS, CDR2 SASEGT. The germline V and J ends were trimmed by 2 bases and 3 bases, with 17 bases remaining between them. The CDR3 region has the DNA TGTGCCAGCAGTGAACCCGGCAGGGGTCTTTTTGGAAACACCATATATTTT. It encodes CASSEPGRGLFGNTIYF.

The chain links TRBV11-3 to TRBJ2-7; D possibly corresponds to TRBD2 (5 bases). The CDR3 covers 14 residues. The V and J ends lost 4 bases and 5 bases respectively, with 15 bases between them. CDR1 is SGHNT and CDR2 is YENEEA in the germline V gene. CDR3 nucleotide sequence: TGTGCCAGCAGCTCCAGGAGGTTTGGACACGAGCAGTACTTC. This sequence encodes CASSSRRFGHEQYF. Full variable domain (rest looked up from reference TRBV11-3 and TRBJ2-7): EAGVVQSPRYKIIEKKQPVAFWCNPISGHNTLYWYLQNLGQGPELLIRYENEEAVDDSQLPKDRFSAERLKGVDSTLKIQPAELGDSAVYLCASSSRRFGHEQYFGPGTRLTVT.

The chain combines TRBV2 with TRBJ2-2; no firm D call. The CDR3 is 13 amino acids. Trimming shortened V by 0 bases and J by 7 bases, and 6 bases separated the two germline ends. The germline V gene encodes CDR1 SNHLY and CDR2 FYNNEI. This CDR3 reads CASSEARSGELFF. CDR3 nucleotide sequence: TGTGCCAGCAGTGAAGCGAGGAGCGGGGAGCTGTTTTTT.

The chain links TRBV5-1 to TRBJ1-1; D is perhaps TRBD1 (6 bases). The CDR3 is 14 residues long. Germline V CDR1 and CDR2: SGHRS, YFSETQ. V was trimmed by 2 bases and J by 0 bases, leaving 8 bases between them. The DNA for the CDR3 is TGCGCCAGCAGCTTTACAGGGATGAACACTGAAGCTTTCTTT. Its protein is CASSFTGMNTEAFF.

With regard to this clone: Additional DNA sequences in this sample encode the identical CDR3. The chain couples TRBV2 to TRBJ2-7; a weak D match, TRBD1 (5 bases). Trimming left V 4 bases short and J 3 bases short, with 7 bases between. The CDR3 is 12 amino acids. Germline CDR1 SNHLY, CDR2 FYNNEI. CDR3 sequence reads: CASSGQGYEQYF. The CDR3 coding sequence is TGTGCCAGCAGTGGTCAGGGCTACGAGCAGTACTTC.

The gene calls are TRBV13 and TRBJ1-2; 11 positions agree with TRBD1. Germline V gives CDR1 PRHDT, CDR2 FYEKMQ (reference sequence). Trimming removed 6 bases from V and 6 bases from J; junction bases left unmatched: 15. This CDR3 spans 17 amino acids. CDR3 amino acids: CASSRGTGGLHEDGYTF. The CDR3 DNA reads as TGTGCCAGCAGTCGAGGGACAGGGGGGCTCCACGAGGATGGCTACACCTTC.

The gene calls are TRBV5-1 and TRBJ2-1; 7 nucleotides line up with TRBD2. The junction had 3 bases not matched to a gene; V was cut back by 0 bases and J by 6 bases. This CDR3 has 14 amino acids. Germline V gene lookup returns CDR1 SGHRS and CDR2 YFSETQ. The CDR3 sequence: CASSLEGLSNEQFF. The CDR3 DNA reads TGCGCCAGCAGCTTGGAGGGACTATCCAATGAGCAGTTCTTC.

J is TRBJ1-4 and V is TRBV4-1; 9 nucleotides agree with TRBD1. The CDR3 spans 16 residues. Germline V gene sequence: CDR1 MGHRA, CDR2 YSYEKL. Unmatched junction bases numbered 6, after V lost 4 bases and J lost 3 bases. The CDR3: CASSLRQGGSNEKLFF. CDR3 DNA: TGCGCCAGCAGCCTGAGACAGGGGGGATCTAATGAAAAACTGTTTTTT.